Below are 22 T cell receptor beta chains sequenced from a single sample in a study of blood T cell repertoires in COVID-19. Here immunoSEQ multiplex PCR was the method, and the copy in TCRdb shows in-frame clones only, minus some. Of roughly 380,000 clones listed, around 87% are singletons. Sample: PBMCs or T cells enriched from blood (not recorded which). These receptors all stem from a man aged 25-40 years who had recovered from COVID-19.

The V and J genes are TRBV18 and TRBJ1-2; weak D call: TRBD1 (5 bases). This CDR3 spans 14 amino acids. Germline-derived CDR1 and CDR2 are KGHSH and LQKENI. V lost 3 bases and J lost 2, with 10 bases in between. CDR3 DNA sequence: TGTGCCAGCTCACCCACGGCAGGGAACTATGGCTACACCTTC. Its translation: CASSPTAGNYGYTF.

The chain joins TRBV18 to TRBJ2-1, with TRBD2 identical over 7 bases. With 1 base clipped from V and 3 bases from J, the junction kept 0 bases outside the gene matches. Germline V gene lookup returns CDR1 KGHSH and CDR2 LQKENI. The CDR3 is 14 amino acids. The CDR3 nucleotides read TGTGCCAGCTCACCACAGCGGGGCTACAATGAGCAGTTCTTC. Amino acid sequence: CASSPQRGYNEQFF.

The CDR3 loop is CASSLLQGMDGYTF. The CDR3 nucleotides read TGCGCCAGCAGCTTGCTTCAGGGGATGGATGGCTACACCTTC. V usage is TRBV5-1 and J usage is TRBJ1-2; the D gene is possibly TRBD1 (6 bases). The germline V gene has CDR1 SGHRS and CDR2 YFSETQ. Trimming shortened V by 1 base and J by 6 bases, and 13 bases separated the two germline ends. This CDR3 region has 14 residues. The complete variable domain, with remaining parts taken from reference TRBV5-1 and TRBJ1-2, reads KAGVTQTPRYLIKTRGQQVTLSCSPISGHRSVSWYQQTPGQGLQFLFEYFSETQRNKGNFPGRFSGRQFSNSRSEMNVSTLELGDSALYLCASSLLQGMDGYTFGSGTRLTVV.

J is TRBJ2-1 and V is TRBV19, with 11 nucleotides matching TRBD1. J lost 10 bases, V lost 4 bases, and 9 bases had no gene match. This CDR3 is built from 15 residues. Germline CDR1 LNHDA, CDR2 SQIVND (reference sequence). CDR3 loop: CASSTRDRGYREQFF. The CDR3 nucleotides read TGTGCCAGTAGTACCCGGGACAGGGGGTATCGGGAGCAGTTCTTC.

The chain combines TRBV7-2 with TRBJ2-2, with 11 bases matching TRBD1. This CDR3 region has 18 residues. Germline CDR1 and CDR2: SGHTA and FQGNSA. The trim removed 2 bases at V and 4 bases at J, leaving 9 bases unmatched. The CDR3 region is CASSLRTGGYPATGELFF. CDR3 nucleotide sequence: TGTGCCAGCAGCTTAAGGACAGGGGGCTACCCTGCCACCGGGGAGCTGTTTTTT.

The V gene is TRBV10-3, the J gene TRBJ1-1; D not certain. Germline CDR1 is ENHRY and CDR2 is SYGVKD. V was pared by 4 bases and J by 5 bases, with 8 bases between. CDR3 size: 12 residues. Written as DNA, the CDR3 is TGTGCCATCAGTGTAGCGGGGACTGAAGCTTTCTTT. It is translated as CAISVAGTEAFF.

The rearrangement links TRBV9 to TRBJ1-1; 11 bases agree with TRBD1. V lost 4 bases and J lost 3; bases outside the gene matches: 8. Germline V gives CDR1 SGDLS, CDR2 YYNGEE. CDR3 length: 16 amino acids. CDR3 coding DNA: TGTGCCAGCAGCCCCTGGACAGGGGGCGCGGACACTGAAGCTTTCTTT. This translates into CASSPWTGGADTEAFF.

This rearrangement joins TRBV7-2 to TRBJ1-1; D perhaps matches TRBD1 (6 bases). This CDR3 comprises 15 residues. Trimming shortened V by 1 base and J by 3 bases, and 12 bases separated the two germline ends. Germline loops: CDR1 SGHTA, CDR2 FQGNSA. The CDR3 loop is CASSLVGQLYTEAFF. In DNA, the CDR3 is TGTGCCAGCAGCTTAGTCGGACAGCTATACACTGAAGCTTTCTTT.

As DNA, the CDR3 is TGTGCCAGCAGCTTAGGTGACAGAGGGGGAGAGACCCAGTACTTC. This codes for CASSLGDRGGETQYF. The V call is TRBV7-2, the J call TRBJ2-5, with D possibly matching TRBD1 (6 bases). Germline values: CDR1 SGHTA, CDR2 FQGNSA. With 1 base removed from V and 4 bases from J, the gap between germline ends came to 13 bases. The CDR3 contains 15 residues.

This CDR3 is CASSRGTGSTDTQYF. The CDR3 DNA is TGCGCCAGCAGCCGCGGGACAGGCAGCACAGATACGCAGTATTTT. The gene calls are TRBV4-3 and TRBJ2-3, with 8 bases that match TRBD1. The length of the CDR3 is 15 residues. Per the germline V gene, CDR1 is LGHNA and CDR2 is YSLEER. The J segment lost 0 bases and the V segment lost 4 bases, leaving 3 bases of the junction unmatched.

The gene calls are TRBV7-2 and TRBJ2-3; TRBD2 matches at 12 bases. Looked up from germline, CDR1 is SGHTA and CDR2 is FQGNSA. The CDR3 runs to 16 residues. V was pared by 5 bases and J by 5 bases, with 8 bases of the junction left unmatched. Here the CDR3 DNA reads TGTGCCAGCAGCCCCCGGACTAGCGGGACAGAAGATACGCAGTATTTT. Its translation is CASSPRTSGTEDTQYF.

J is TRBJ2-3 and V is TRBV7-8; 8 bases agree with TRBD2. Losses at the gene ends were 10 bases for V and 2 bases for J; bases not matched to a gene: 5. Germline V gene sequence: CDR1 SGHVS, CDR2 FQNEAQ. The CDR3 is 13 residues long. CDR3 DNA: TGTGCCACGGTTAGCGGGATCACAGATACGCAGTATTTT. This gives the protein CATVSGITDTQYF.

This rearrangement joins TRBV7-2 to TRBJ2-1, with 8 bases lining up with TRBD2. Unmatched junction bases numbered 2, after V lost 6 bases and J lost 1 base. This CDR3 has 14 amino acids. Germline CDR1 SGHTA, CDR2 FQGNSA. The CDR3 DNA is TGTGCCAGCAGGTCGGGGGGGTCCTACAATGAGCAGTTCTTC. Translated, it gives CASRSGGSYNEQFF.

The chain combines TRBV3-1 (or the pseudogene TRBV3-2) with TRBJ2-6; D uncertain. The CDR3 runs to 12 residues. The germline V gene encodes CDR1 LGHDT and CDR2 YNNKEL (reference sequence). V lost 10 bases to trimming and J lost 1 base, with 5 bases between them. The chain's CDR3 is CATTSGANVLTF. CDR3 nucleotides: TGTGCCACGACATCTGGGGCCAACGTCCTGACTTTC.

V gene TRBV5-4 combines with J gene TRBJ2-7; 9 nucleotides align to TRBD2. V dropped 1 base and J dropped 2; count of bases not matched to a gene: 4. The CDR3 is 15 amino acids. The germline CDR1 and CDR2 sequences are SGHNT and YYREEE (reference sequence). CDR3 protein: CASSLKLAGTYEQYF. The CDR3 region has the DNA TGTGCCAGCAGCTTGAAACTAGCGGGTACCTACGAGCAGTACTTC.

The chain employs TRBV18 and TRBJ1-5; 10 bases are a match to TRBD1. There are 14 residues in the CDR3. CDR1 is KGHSH and CDR2 is LQKENI in the germline V gene. V lost 2 bases to trimming and J lost 7 bases; unmatched junction nucleotides: 2. For the CDR3, the DNA is TGTGCCAGCTCACCAGGGACAGGGGTACAGCCCCAGCATTTT. It specifies CASSPGTGVQPQHF.

This chain connects TRBV12-3 or TRBV12-4 to TRBJ1-2; D unclear. The CDR3 loop spans 12 amino acids. Trimming cost V 5 bases and J 3 bases, with 7 bases left between them. The CDR3 loop is CASSNRDYGYTF. The CDR3 coding sequence is TGTGCCAGCAGTAACCGGGACTATGGCTACACCTTC.

Note on this clone: The sample carries other DNA sequences with the same CDR3. The genes are TRBV12-3 or TRBV12-4 and TRBJ1-1; unclear D gene. The CDR3 contains 12 residues. V lost 5 bases and J lost 0, with 4 bases in between. The CDR3 sequence: CASSPLNTEAFF. The CDR3 coding sequence is TGTGCCAGCAGTCCTTTGAACACTGAAGCTTTCTTT.

This clone was observed a single time. This chain joins TRBV18 and TRBJ2-7; possibly TRBD1 for D (5 bases). Germline V gene lookup returns CDR1 KGHSH and CDR2 LQKENI. This CDR3 has 13 amino acids. V lost 4 bases and J lost 5, with 12 bases in between. CDR3 DNA sequence: TGTGCCAGCTCACGGACAATCACTGACGAGCAGTACTTC. Its protein product is CASSRTITDEQYF. Full variable domain (rest looked up from reference TRBV18 and TRBJ2-7): NAGVMQNPRHLVRRRGQEARLRCSPMKGHSHVYWYRQLPEEGLKFMVYLQKENIIDESGMPKERFSAEFPKEGPSILRIQQVVRGDSAAYFCASSRTITDEQYFGPGTRLTVT.

The chain uses TRBV5-1 and TRBJ1-1; no definite D call. Between the trimmed V and J ends, which lost 0 bases and 6 bases, there was a span of 6 bases. This CDR3 spans 12 amino acids. CDR1 is SGHRS and CDR2 is YFSETQ in the germline V gene. The CDR3, as DNA: TGCGCCAGCAGCTTGGGTGAGGCTGAAGCTTTCTTT. It codes for CASSLGEAEAFF.

J is TRBJ1-4 and V is TRBV27; D is possibly TRBD1 (6 bases). With 5 bases removed from V and 4 bases from J, the gap between germline ends came to 11 bases. This CDR3 has 14 residues. Germline assignment: CDR1 MNHEY and CDR2 SMNVEV (reference sequence). In DNA form, the CDR3 reads TGTGCCAGCAGTCGTGGGGGCTTTAATGAAAAACTGTTTTTT. Its translation: CASSRGGFNEKLFF.

The chain carries TRBV30 and TRBJ1-5; unclear D gene. Germline V gives CDR1 GTSNPN, CDR2 SVGIG (reference sequence). The ends were cut back, 1 base at V and 6 bases at J, with 13 bases in the middle. The CDR3 is made up of 14 amino acids. CDR3 protein: CAWSEPQRSQPQHF. CDR3 sequence (DNA): TGTGCCTGGAGTGAGCCTCAAAGGAGTCAGCCCCAGCATTTT.